These 30 T cell receptor beta chains share one sample of origin, sequenced in a study of CD8 T cells in Susac syndrome. Random hexamers were used to reverse transcribe an amount of roughly 0.5 to 1 ug RNA. TCRdb reprocessed the immunoSEQ multiplex PCR reads with MiXCR, giving one entry per CDR3 protein. The sample records tens of thousands of distinct CDR3 sequences, roughly 94% being singletons. The sequenced sample was CD8+ T cells from PBMCs. The origin of the receptors is a human donor with multiple sclerosis.

The rearrangement joins TRBV29-1 to TRBJ1-2, with D tentatively TRBD1 (5 bases). Germline lookup yields CDR1 SQVTM and CDR2 ANQGSEA. Trimming removed 3 bases from V and 6 bases from J, with 14 bases in between. CDR3 size: 13 residues. CDR3 DNA sequence: TGCAGCGTTGATACAGGCTACGTGGATGGCTACACCTTC. Residues: CSVDTGYVDGYTF.

This chain connects TRBV2 to TRBJ2-7; D is uncertain. The CDR3 contains 13 residues. Germline V CDR1 and CDR2: SNHLY, FYNNEI. V lost 8 bases and J lost 5, with 16 bases in between. The CDR3 reads CASAAIKGDEQYF. The CDR3 nucleotides are TGTGCCAGCGCCGCCATTAAGGGCGACGAGCAGTACTTC. The complete variable domain, with remaining parts taken from reference TRBV2 and TRBJ2-7, reads EPEVTQTPSHQVTQMGQEVILRCVPISNHLYFYWYRQILGQKVEFLVSFYNNEISEKSEIFDDQFSVERPDGSNFTLKIRSTKLEDSAMYFCASAAIKGDEQYFGPGTRLTVT.

This sequence joins TRBV4-3 and TRBJ1-1; D perhaps matches TRBD1 (5 bases). The germline V and J ends were trimmed by 0 bases and 1 base, with 12 bases remaining between them. Per germline, CDR1 LGHNA and CDR2 YSLEER. CDR3 length equals 16 residues. The CDR3 protein is CASSQDLRTSNTEAFF. In nucleotides, the CDR3 is TGCGCCAGCAGCCAAGATCTTAGGACATCGAACACTGAAGCTTTCTTT.

CDR3 amino acids: CASSILDRGDNEQFF. The DNA of the CDR3 is TGTGCCAGTAGTATACTGGACAGGGGCGACAATGAGCAGTTCTTC. The chain uses TRBV19 and TRBJ2-1; 9 bases map to TRBD1. Germline loops: CDR1 LNHDA, CDR2 SQIVND (reference sequence). The CDR3 is made up of 15 amino acids. The junction had 4 bases not matched to a gene; V was cut back by 2 bases and J by 5 bases. Full variable domain (outside the CDR3, taken from reference TRBV19 and TRBJ2-1): DGGITQSPKYLFRKEGQNVTLSCEQNLNHDAMYWYRQDPGQGLRLIYYSQIVNDFQKGDIAEGYSVSREKKESFPLTVTSAQKNPTAFYLCASSILDRGDNEQFFGPGTRLTVL.

This chain links TRBV7-3 with TRBJ1-2; D is possibly TRBD1 (5 bases). The length of the CDR3 is 14 residues. Germline V gene data show CDR1 as SGHTA and CDR2 as FQGTGA. V lost 4 bases to trimming and J lost 5 bases, with 14 bases between them. CDR3 coding DNA: TGTGCCAGCAGCTCCGGCAGGGTGGGGTATGGCTACACCTTC. This codes for CASSSGRVGYGYTF.

V gene TRBV25-1 combines with J gene TRBJ2-7, with 7 bases matching TRBD2. In germline, CDR1 is MGHDK, CDR2 SYGVNS. This CDR3 is built from 11 residues. V dropped 7 bases and J dropped 7; count of bases not matched to a gene: 4. The CDR3 reads CASIWGGEQYF. CDR3 bases: TGTGCCAGCATTTGGGGGGGAGAGCAGTACTTC.

The chain combines TRBV2 with TRBJ2-1, with D maybe TRBD2 (5 bases). The CDR3 length is 14 residues. CDR1 SNHLY and CDR2 FYNNEI come from the germline V gene. V was clipped by 8 bases and J by 2 bases, with 13 bases between them. The CDR3 bases are TGTGCCAGCGTCAATAGAGGGCCCTACAATGAGCAGTTCTTC. It is translated as CASVNRGPYNEQFF. The full variable domain, completed using reference TRBV2 and TRBJ2-1, is EPEVTQTPSHQVTQMGQEVILRCVPISNHLYFYWYRQILGQKVEFLVSFYNNEISEKSEIFDDQFSVERPDGSNFTLKIRSTKLEDSAMYFCASVNRGPYNEQFFGPGTRLTVL.

The rearrangement uses TRBV12-5 and TRBJ1-5; D is ambiguous. The ends were cut back, 5 bases at V and 11 bases at J, with 10 bases in the middle. Germline V CDR1 and CDR2: LGHNT, FRNRAP. This CDR3 has 11 residues. The CDR3 nucleotides are TGTGCTAGTGGTCCCCCTTTAGCCCAGCATTTT. Translation: CASGPPLAQHF. Variable domain in full (rest from reference TRBV12-5 and TRBJ1-5): DARVTQTPRHKVTEMGQEVTMRCQPILGHNTVFWYRQTMMQGLELLAYFRNRAPLDDSGMPKDRFSAEMPDATLATLKIQPSEPRDSAVYFCASGPPLAQHFGDGTRLSIL.

The chain employs TRBV12-3 or TRBV12-4 and TRBJ1-1; no definite D call. The length of the CDR3 is 13 residues. Trimming pared 3 bases from V and 1 base from J, leaving 6 bases between. CDR3 sequence (DNA): TGTGCCAGCAGTTTTGGCTCGAACACTGAAGCTTTCTTT. This sequence encodes CASSFGSNTEAFF.

The chain couples TRBV7-8 to TRBJ2-2, with a possible D match to TRBD1 (6 bases). Germline V lookup: CDR1 SGHVS, CDR2 FQNEAQ. Trimming removed 3 bases from V and 2 bases from J, with 13 bases in between. This CDR3 is built from 16 residues. The CDR3 is CASSFSSRGNTGELFF. In nucleotides, the CDR3 is TGTGCCAGCAGCTTTTCCTCCAGGGGAAACACCGGGGAGCTGTTTTTT.

This clonotype occurred once. The genes are TRBV7-9 and TRBJ2-7; D is ambiguous. This CDR3 is built from 12 residues. The V end lost 5 bases, the J end lost 3 bases, and 8 bases lay between the germline ends. Germline-derived CDR1 and CDR2 are SEHNR and FQNEAQ (reference sequence). CDR3 coding DNA: TGTGCCAGCAGCGCGACGAACTACGAGCAGTACTTC. Protein sequence: CASSATNYEQYF.

V and J are TRBV27 and TRBJ2-7; D remains unclear. Trimming shortened V by 10 bases and J by 4 bases, and 17 bases separated the two germline ends. The CDR3 loop spans 13 amino acids. Germline CDR1 MNHEY, CDR2 SMNVEV (reference sequence). CDR3 sequence: CATTPGPLYEQYF. The CDR3 DNA follows: TGTGCCACTACCCCAGGTCCCTTATACGAGCAGTACTTC.

The chain joins TRBV7-9 to TRBJ2-7; no firm D call. CDR1 and CDR2 (germline): SEHNR, FQNEAQ (reference sequence). The CDR3 is 12 amino acids. V was cut by 2 bases and J by 7 bases, with 9 bases left in between. Here the CDR3 DNA reads TGTGCCAGCAGCTTAAACCAGCCGGAGCAGTACTTC. Translating gives CASSLNQPEQYF.

The genes are TRBV29-1 and TRBJ2-7, with 11 bases lining up with TRBD1. Germline CDR1 and CDR2: SQVTM and ANQGSEA. The V gene end was trimmed by 4 bases and the J gene end by 4 bases; junction bases not matched to a gene: 3. The CDR3 covers 13 residues. In nucleotides, the CDR3 is TGCAGCGTTGGGACAGGGGGCAGGTACGAGCAGTACTTC. This gives the protein CSVGTGGRYEQYF.

This chain joins TRBV29-1 and TRBJ1-1; no firm D call. The V gene lost 0 bases and the J gene lost 1 base, with 3 bases spanning the gap. The germline gives CDR1 SQVTM, CDR2 ANQGSEA. There are 12 residues in the CDR3. In DNA form, the CDR3 reads TGCAGCGTTGAAGATCGGAACACTGAAGCTTTCTTT. This gives the protein CSVEDRNTEAFF.

The rearrangement links TRBV5-1 to TRBJ2-2, with D perhaps matching TRBD2 (5 bases). The CDR3 totals 14 residues. V was shortened by 7 bases and J by 0 bases, with 10 bases between the two germline ends. The germline CDR1 and CDR2 sequences are SGHRS and YFSETQ. The CDR3 loop reads CASEVGANTGELFF. As DNA, the CDR3 is TGCGCCAGCGAGGTGGGAGCGAACACCGGGGAGCTGTTTTTT.

The chain recombines TRBV13 with TRBJ1-5; TRBD1 might be the D (5 bases). The CDR3 consists of 15 residues. Germline CDR1 PRHDT, CDR2 FYEKMQ (reference sequence). Trimming cost V 0 bases and J 4 bases, with 10 bases left between them. CDR3 residues: CASSLGGGANQPQHF. DNA of the CDR3: TGTGCCAGCAGCTTAGGGGGGGGAGCAAATCAGCCCCAGCATTTT. Combining the CDR3 with reference TRBV13 and TRBJ1-5 gives the whole variable domain AAGVIQSPRHLIKEKRETATLKCYPIPRHDTVYWYQQGPGQDPQFLISFYEKMQSDKGSIPDRFSAQQFSDYHSELNMSSLELGDSALYFCASSLGGGANQPQHFGDGTRLSIL.

This chain connects TRBV3-1 to TRBJ2-3; D may correspond to TRBD1 or TRBD2 (6 bases each). V was cut by 4 bases and J by 6 bases, with 35 bases left in between. The CDR3 extends over 21 amino acids. Germline V gene data show CDR1 as LGHDT and CDR2 as YNNKEL (reference sequence). CDR3 nucleotide sequence: TGTGCCAGCAGCCTAGAGGGGGTTTTGCCCTGGGGGGCACCATGCGGGGATACGCAGTATTTT. Encoded protein: CASSLEGVLPWGAPCGDTQYF.

The CDR3 sequence: CASSYSGHLSSGNTIYF. In DNA form, the CDR3 reads TGTGCCAGCAGTTATTCGGGACACCTGAGCTCTGGAAACACCATATATTTT. The J gene is TRBJ1-3, the V gene TRBV6-2 or TRBV6-3, with D possibly TRBD1 on 6 matching bases. The CDR3 loop spans 17 amino acids. V lost 3 bases to trimming and J lost 0 bases, with 15 bases between them. The germline CDR1 and CDR2 sequences are MNHEY and SVGEGT.

J is TRBJ2-7 and V is TRBV29-1; D perhaps matches TRBD1 (6 bases). CDR3 length equals 14 residues. CDR1 is SQVTM, CDR2 ANQGSEA, per germline. V was trimmed by 7 bases and J by 4 bases, leaving 20 bases between them. The CDR3, as DNA: TGCAGCGCCGGAGCCACAGGGTACTTTTACGAGCAGTACTTC. Protein sequence: CSAGATGYFYEQYF.

V gene TRBV27 combines with J gene TRBJ2-7; D possibly corresponds to TRBD1 (5 bases). From germline, CDR1 is MNHEY and CDR2 SMNVEV (reference sequence). The CDR3 has 13 amino acids. Between the trimmed V and J ends, which lost 4 bases and 4 bases, there was a span of 11 bases. The DNA of the CDR3 is TGTGCCAGCAGTTATCAAACAGGTTACGAGCAGTACTTC. This encodes CASSYQTGYEQYF.

This clonotype appeared once. The rearrangement uses TRBV10-3 and TRBJ2-1, with 9 bases aligning to TRBD1. The V segment lost 4 bases and the J segment 8 bases; nucleotides outside the gene matches: 6. Germline-derived CDR1 and CDR2 are ENHRY and SYGVKD. The CDR3 is made up of 14 amino acids. CDR3 DNA sequence: TGTGCCATCAGTGCGGGACAGGGTACCCATGAGCAGTTCTTC. The encoded protein is CAISAGQGTHEQFF.

The chain joins TRBV6-5 to TRBJ2-7, with 9 bases matching TRBD2. CDR1 is MNHEY and CDR2 is SVGAGI in the germline V gene. V trimming: 7 bases; J trimming: 4 bases; junction bases outside the gene matches: 11. The CDR3 spans 15 residues. This CDR3 reads CASTPGDSGGYEQYF. The CDR3 DNA sequence: TGTGCCAGCACCCCCGGGGATAGCGGGGGTTACGAGCAGTACTTC.

The V gene is TRBV15, the J gene TRBJ1-5; no reliable D call. Trimming pared 2 bases from V and 0 bases from J, leaving 5 bases between. The CDR3 sequence is 14 residues long. Germline V gene sequence: CDR1 LNHNV, CDR2 YYDKDF (reference sequence). The CDR3 DNA is TGTGCCACCAGCAGAAGTGATAGCAATCAGCCCCAGCATTTT. Its protein is CATSRSDSNQPQHF.

J is TRBJ1-1 and V is TRBV27; possibly TRBD1 for D (6 bases). V lost 6 bases, J lost 5 bases, and 22 bases lay in between. The germline CDR1 and CDR2 sequences are MNHEY and SMNVEV (reference sequence). CDR3 length equals 16 residues. This chain's CDR3 is CASSPRRGLDRTEAFF. The CDR3 nucleotides read TGTGCCAGCAGCCCTAGGCGGGGGCTTGATCGAACTGAAGCTTTCTTT.

The chain couples TRBV12-3 or TRBV12-4 to TRBJ2-1; no definite D call. This CDR3 has 13 amino acids. V gave up 2 bases and J gave up 2 bases, with 4 bases separating them. The CDR3 nucleotides are TGTGCCAGCAGTTTAAACCCCTACAATGAGCAGTTCTTC. It codes for CASSLNPYNEQFF.

The gene calls are TRBV12-3 or TRBV12-4 and TRBJ1-4; D possibly corresponds to TRBD1 (5 bases). The CDR3 has 15 residues. V was trimmed by 0 bases and J by 5 bases, leaving 10 bases between them. The chain's CDR3 is CASSLAGTGNEKLFF. The CDR3 bases are TGTGCCAGCAGTTTAGCCGGGACGGGGAATGAAAAACTGTTTTTT.

J is TRBJ1-3 and V is TRBV20-1, with 8 bases lining up with TRBD1. V dropped 5 bases and J dropped 0; count of bases not matched to a gene: 18. The CDR3 loop spans 19 amino acids. In germline, CDR1 is DFQATT, CDR2 SNEGSKA (reference sequence). The CDR3 DNA reads TGCAGTGCTTGGGCTCCGGGACAGGCTCGATTATACTCTGGAAACACCATATATTTT. Protein: CSAWAPGQARLYSGNTIYF.

The chain uses TRBV27 and TRBJ1-1, with D unresolved. The CDR3 is made up of 14 amino acids. CDR1 is MNHEY, CDR2 SMNVEV, per germline (reference sequence). Trimming took 4 bases from V and 5 from J, leaving 14 bases between them. CDR3 in amino acids: CASSSLGGMTEAFF. The DNA for the CDR3 is TGTGCCAGCAGTTCGTTGGGAGGGATGACTGAAGCTTTCTTT.

The V gene is TRBV4-2, the J gene TRBJ1-1; D unclear. Germline CDR1 reads LGHNA; CDR2 reads YNFKEQ. Trimming removed 1 base from V and 2 bases from J, with 11 bases in between. The CDR3 totals 15 residues. The CDR3 region is CASSQVPATNTEAFF. The CDR3 coding sequence is TGTGCCAGCAGCCAAGTTCCAGCAACAAACACTGAAGCTTTCTTT.